Each of the 2 T cell receptor beta chains below was sequenced from the same sample in a study of PD-1 blockade in classical Hodgkin lymphoma. Every single patient, without exception, relapsed after autologous stem cell transplantation, and brentuximab vedotin exposure varied. Here immunoSEQ multiplex PCR was the method, and the copy in TCRdb shows in-frame clones only, minus some. The repertoire includes over 90,000 clones, about 88% of them detected once, and around 11% sits in the top ten. The starting material was peripheral blood mononuclear cells (PBMCs), obtained before the second cycle of nivolumab. Every receptor here comes from a human donor with classical Hodgkin lymphoma.

This chain links TRBV6-1 with TRBJ2-5; 10 bases are a match to TRBD2. The CDR3 consists of 14 residues. Per germline, CDR1 MNHNS and CDR2 SASEGT. V trimming: 2 bases; J trimming: 5 bases; junction bases outside the gene matches: 2. DNA for the CDR3: TGTGCCAGCAGTGAACCTAGCGGGGGTGAGACCCAGTACTTC. Translation gives CASSEPSGGETQYF.

The rearrangement uses TRBV30 and TRBJ2-7; no definite D call. This CDR3 spans 13 amino acids. In germline, CDR1 is GTSNPN, CDR2 SVGIG (reference sequence). V was pared by 1 base and J by 0 bases, with 7 bases between. CDR3 amino acids: CAWSAGPSYEQYF. The CDR3 DNA sequence: TGTGCCTGGAGTGCAGGTCCCTCCTACGAGCAGTACTTC.